This entry concerns a single T cell receptor beta chain. The assay was immunoSEQ multiplex PCR, and TCRdb's table has in-frame clones only and misses some. The sample has about 180,000 clones, around nine tenths seen once; the top ten hold around 13%. Germline V gives CDR1 MNHEY, CDR2 SMNVEV (reference sequence). CDR3 length: 14 residues. Trimming took 4 bases from V and 3 from J, leaving 9 bases between them. These data are taken from a study of blood T cell repertoires in COVID-19. The overall study: Acute-phase and convalescent COVID-19 samples originated in the United States, Italy and Spain. PBMCs, B-cell-depleted T cells, or T cells were the source of the cDNA or gDNA that made up the material.

This sequence was found in a woman in her sixties or seventies with COVID-19, enrolled during active disease. The sequenced sample consisted of peripheral blood. This chain links TRBV27 with TRBJ2-2; tentative D call: TRBD2 (6 bases). The CDR3 DNA sequence: TGTGCCAGCAGTTGGAGGGATGACACCGGGGAGCTGTTTTTT. This encodes CASSWRDDTGELFF.